The rows below give T cell receptor beta chains drawn from one sample of a study of blood T cell repertoires in COVID-19. Assay: immunoSEQ multiplex PCR; the TCRdb copy retains only in-frame clones and omits some. The sample includes 200,000 to 250,000 clones, approximately 78% of them seen just once. The specimen was peripheral blood. These receptors were taken from a woman aged 80 or over with acute or convalescent COVID-19. CDR3s include the opening cysteine and the closing phenylalanine or tryptophan.

CASSITPSTEAFF	TRBJ1-1	TRBV6-5
CASSLAGTGGRDSPLHF	TRBJ1-6	TRBV7-6
CASSTRTDRETFTEAFF	TRBJ1-1	TRBV19
CSVVEGVNQPQHF	TRBJ1-5	TRBV29-1
CASTGDHQPQHF	TRBJ1-5	TRBV27
CASSGTGQGENIQYF	TRBJ2-4	TRBV5-6
CASSLGVGAETQYF	TRBJ2-5	TRBV7-2
CASSEAAGVNTEAFF	TRBJ1-1	TRBV6-4
CASSFGQGNEQFF	TRBJ2-1	TRBV7-9
CASSIVGGPAEAFF	TRBJ1-1	TRBV19
CASRTDSQQPQHF	TRBJ1-5	TRBV10-2
CASSRQGGSTDTQYF	TRBJ2-3	TRBV14
CASSQGLAGGREQYF	TRBJ2-7	TRBV3-1/TRBV3-2
CASSLELESGELFF	TRBJ2-2	TRBV5-1
CASSIYTGMGEQYF	TRBJ2-7	TRBV7-9
CASSLTTASEAFF	TRBJ1-1	TRBV12-3/TRBV12-4
CASSPTGDTQYF	TRBJ2-3	TRBV11-3
CASSLPPGNNSPLHF	TRBJ1-6	TRBV28
CASSPGTSGIGTDTQYF	TRBJ2-3	TRBV7-9
CASSQTSGSTDTQYF	TRBJ2-3	TRBV5-6
CASSFGGLAASYEQYF	TRBJ2-7	TRBV7-2
CASTGTSGSRGETQYF	TRBJ2-5	TRBV28
CASSQDDRWRGPYSNQPQHF	TRBJ1-5	TRBV4-3
CAWSAIGQGRTEAFF	TRBJ1-1	TRBV30
CASSGQGGHTAYGYTF	TRBJ1-2	TRBV19
CASSVGDKGRPEAFF	TRBJ1-1	TRBV9
CASSPTSGGGQYF	TRBJ2-7	TRBV19
CASSGLKGAFEAFF	TRBJ1-1	TRBV2
CASSQPGQGTGELFF	TRBJ2-2	TRBV23-1
CASSYSSGGARETQYF	TRBJ2-5	TRBV6-2/TRBV6-3
CASSYGRGAHYEQYF	TRBJ2-7	TRBV6-5
CASSPAAGVVRYNEQFF	TRBJ2-1	TRBV7-7
CAWNGPTGNEKLFF	TRBJ1-4	TRBV30
CASSLGDRAHEQYF	TRBJ2-7	TRBV5-1
CASSRLGETQYF	TRBJ2-5	TRBV19
CASSSGQGDGGSRPQHF	TRBJ1-5	TRBV28
CASSQLTGTGFKQYF	TRBJ2-7	TRBV14
CASSQAGAGRYGYTF	TRBJ1-2	TRBV3-1/TRBV3-2
CASRVELGATFETQYF	TRBJ2-5	TRBV5-4
CASSLNGENTIYF	TRBJ1-3	TRBV7-9
CASSLAGANEQFF	TRBJ2-1	TRBV9
CASSLGQGFTEAFF	TRBJ1-1	TRBV5-1
CASSSFGQGAKSPLHF	TRBJ1-6	TRBV7-9
CASSLGDRGSGANVLTF	TRBJ2-6	TRBV7-6
CATSREQGNGNTIYF	TRBJ1-3	TRBV15
CATSRDRISGGSYNEQFF	TRBJ2-1	TRBV15
CASGGIWDRNYEQYF	TRBJ2-7	TRBV27
CASSLFYGLASPDTQYF	TRBJ2-3	TRBV7-9
CASTLGGNTEAFF	TRBJ1-1	TRBV5-4